This T cell receptor beta chain was captured by sequencing in a study of technical replicates of blood from several donors. CDR1 LNHDA and CDR2 SQIVND come from the germline V gene (reference sequence). Between the trimmed V and J ends, which lost 6 bases and 7 bases, there was a span of 15 bases. The CDR3 has 13 residues. Profiled with immunoSEQ multiplex PCR; TCRdb holds only in-frame clones, not every one. The data contain 60,000 to 90,000 clones, nearly 98% of them singletons. The sequenced material came from T cells isolated from PBMCs. The gene calls are TRBV19 and TRBJ1-2, with D unresolved. The TCR sequence derives from a human donor in good health. The CDR3 nucleotides read TGTGCCAGTAGGCAGGTAGTGGGAGGTGGCTACACCTTC. Protein product: CASRQVVGGGYTF.